This TCR beta chain was captured by sequencing in a study of blood T cell repertoires in COVID-19. The authors' processing: Estimates of nucleated cell counts were drawn from the amplification of reference gene primers. This table comes from immunoSEQ multiplex PCR, and its TCRdb copy is limited to in-frame clones, with some not included. V and J calls and clone size are copied from that table; D and trimming were computed from the DNA. The table has 270,000 or so clones, approximately 89% seen once; the top ten hold more than 0.95%. This CDR3 region has 14 residues. V gave up 7 bases and J gave up 1 base; unmatched junction bases: 6. The germline gives CDR1 SGHAT, CDR2 FQNNGV.

The origin of this receptor is a woman between 40 and 55 years old with acute COVID-19. The gene calls are TRBV11-2 and TRBJ1-2, with 7 bases identical to TRBD1. The sample was PBMCs or T cells enriched from blood (not recorded which). The CDR3 here is CASMGQPFNYGYTF. Written as DNA, the CDR3 is TGTGCCAGCATGGGACAGCCCTTTAACTATGGCTACACCTTC.